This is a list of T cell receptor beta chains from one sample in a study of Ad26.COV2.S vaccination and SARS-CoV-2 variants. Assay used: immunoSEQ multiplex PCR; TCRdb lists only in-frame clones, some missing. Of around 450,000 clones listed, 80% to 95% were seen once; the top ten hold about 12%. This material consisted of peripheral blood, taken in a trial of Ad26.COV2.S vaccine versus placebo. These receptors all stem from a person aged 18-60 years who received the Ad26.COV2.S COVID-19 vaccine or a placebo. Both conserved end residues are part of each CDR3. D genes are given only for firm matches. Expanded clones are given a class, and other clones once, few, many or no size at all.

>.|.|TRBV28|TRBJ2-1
TGTGCCGGCAGTTTGCCTGCCGGACCTTCGGGCAATGAGCAGTTCTTC
CAGSLPAGPSGNEQFF
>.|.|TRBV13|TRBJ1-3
TGTGCCAGCAGCTTCCAGGGCGGAAACACCATATATTTT
CASSFQGGNTIYF
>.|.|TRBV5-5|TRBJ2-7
TGTGCCAGCAGCTTGGGGCAGGGTACGGTTCCGTCCTACGAGCAGTACTTC
CASSLGQGTVPSYEQYF
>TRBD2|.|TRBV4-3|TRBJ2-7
TGCGCCAGCAGCCAAGATCCGGGGGGGAACGAGCAGTACTTC
CASSQDPGGNEQYF
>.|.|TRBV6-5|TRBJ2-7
TGTGCCAGCAGTTACTCTGGGGGGGGCGGATACGAGCAGTACTTC
CASSYSGGGGYEQYF
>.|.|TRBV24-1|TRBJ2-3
TGTGCCACCAGTGCCCCTCCCGGGGAGGATAGCACAGATACGCAGTATTTT
CATSAPPGEDSTDTQYF
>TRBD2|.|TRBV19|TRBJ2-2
TGTGCCAGTAGTATGGGGACTAGCGGGAGGGACACCGGGGAGCTGTTTTTT
CASSMGTSGRDTGELFF
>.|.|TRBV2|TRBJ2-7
TGTGCCAGCAGTGAAGACTTAGGGATTAACGAGCAGTACTTC
CASSEDLGINEQYF
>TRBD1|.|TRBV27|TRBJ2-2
TGTGCCAGCAGTAGGGCGACAGGGGCGACCACCGGGGAGCTGTTTTTT
CASSRATGATTGELFF
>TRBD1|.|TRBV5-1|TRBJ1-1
TGCGCCAGCAGCTGGGGACCGGGACAGGGGGCGACTGAAGCTTTCTTT
CASSWGPGQGATEAFF
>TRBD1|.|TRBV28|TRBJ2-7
TGTGCCAGCAGTTTACCCGGACAGGGCGAGCAGTACTTC
CASSLPGQGEQYF
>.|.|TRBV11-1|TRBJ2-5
TGTGCCAGCAGCTTAGCGGACGCTAAGTGGGAGACCCAGTACTTC
CASSLADAKWETQYF
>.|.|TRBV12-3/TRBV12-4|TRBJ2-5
TGTGCCAGCAGCAGGGACGTTCAAGAGACCCAGTACTTC
CASSRDVQETQYF
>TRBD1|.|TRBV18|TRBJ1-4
TGTGCCAGCTCACCAGACAGGGTTGATAATGAAAAACTGTTTTTT
CASSPDRVDNEKLFF
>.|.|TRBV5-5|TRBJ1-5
TGTGCCAGCAGCCGGGACAGCAATCAGCCCCAGCATTTT
CASSRDSNQPQHF
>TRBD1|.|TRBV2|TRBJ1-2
TGTGCCAGCAGAGCTAGGACAGGGGGGGATAACTATGGCTACACCTTC
CASRARTGGDNYGYTF
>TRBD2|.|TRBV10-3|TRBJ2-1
TGTGCCGCAAGCGTGGGACTAGCGGAATACAATGAGCAGTTCTTC
CAASVGLAEYNEQFF
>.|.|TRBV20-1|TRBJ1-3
TGCAGTGCGAGGATCCGAAACACCATATATTTT
CSARIRNTIYF
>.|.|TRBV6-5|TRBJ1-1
TGTGCCAGTTCGAGGGGAAACACTGAAGCTTTCTTT
CASSRGNTEAFF
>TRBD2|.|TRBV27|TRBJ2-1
TGTGCCAGCAGTTTAGCCGGGGGGGGTTGGATGGAGCAGTTCTTC
CASSLAGGGWMEQFF
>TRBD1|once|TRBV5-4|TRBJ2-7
TGTGCCAGCAGTCCATCTCGGGACAGAGACTACGAGCAGTACTTC
CASSPSRDRDYEQYF
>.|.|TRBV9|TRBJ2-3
TGTGCCAGCAGCGTAGCAACGCAATCCACAGATACGCAGTATTTT
CASSVATQSTDTQYF
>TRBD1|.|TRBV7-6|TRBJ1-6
TGTGCCAGCAGCCCATCCCCGGGACAGGGGGCTTCACCCCTCCACTTT
CASSPSPGQGASPLHF
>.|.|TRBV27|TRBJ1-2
TGTGCCAGCAGACAGGGCGTAGATGTAGGCTACACCTTC
CASRQGVDVGYTF
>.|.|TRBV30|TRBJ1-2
TGTGCCTGGGGCCCCTACTATGGCTACACCTTC
CAWGPYYGYTF
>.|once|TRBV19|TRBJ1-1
TGTGCCAGTATTTCCTTTACAGAAGAGGGCACTGAAGCTTTCTTT
CASISFTEEGTEAFF
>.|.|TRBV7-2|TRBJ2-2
TGTGCCAGCAGCTTAGCGCCGGGACTGGGGGTCGGGGAGCTGTTTTTT
CASSLAPGLGVGELFF
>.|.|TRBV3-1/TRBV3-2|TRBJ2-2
TGTGCCAGCAGCCAAGATCATCCCGGGAACACCGGGGAGCTGTTTTTT
CASSQDHPGNTGELFF
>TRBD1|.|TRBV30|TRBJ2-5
TGTGCCTGGAGACATACTGGACAGGGCACTGAGACCCAGTACTTC
CAWRHTGQGTETQYF
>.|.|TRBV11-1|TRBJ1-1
TGTGCCAGCAGCTTCTGGGAATACACTGAAGCTTTCTTT
CASSFWEYTEAFF
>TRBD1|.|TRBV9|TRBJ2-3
TGTGCCAGCAGCGCCTGGGACAGGGATAGAGATACGCAGTATTTT
CASSAWDRDRDTQYF
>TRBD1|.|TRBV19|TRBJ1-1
TGTGCCAGTAGTGCCCGGACAGGTGAAGCTTTCTTT
CASSARTGEAFF
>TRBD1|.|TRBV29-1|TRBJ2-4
TGCAGCGTGCAGGGGGTTAGCGCCAAAAACATTCAGTACTTC
CSVQGVSAKNIQYF
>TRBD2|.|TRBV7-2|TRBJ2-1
TGTGCCAGCAGCAACCTAGCGGGCCCGTACAATGAGCAGTTCTTC
CASSNLAGPYNEQFF